A single sample gave rise to the 21 T cell receptor beta chains below, sequenced in a study of blood T cells in healthy people across ages. A J-beta primer mix and a sample-barcoded 5' primer were used in a second PCR of about 7 to 11 cycles. TCRdb passed the 5' RACE reads through MiXCR, listing each CDR3 protein once. Of about 800,000 distinct CDR3 sequences detected, 35% to 60% appear once; the ten largest clones hold 15% to 20%. Sequenced input: blood. These receptor sequences come from a man older than 75 in good health.

A word on this clonotype: The junction departs from the called germline gene at one end, perhaps through a read error. This chain links TRBV4-2 with TRBJ2-1, with TRBD2 matching over 7 bases. The CDR3 consists of 14 residues. Germline V gene lookup returns CDR1 LGHNA and CDR2 YNFKEQ. CDR3 bases: TGTGCCTGCAGCGGGTGGGAGGGGTCTAATGAGCAGTTCTTC. This translates into CACSGWEGSNEQFF.

This chain joins TRBV20-1 and TRBJ2-1; a weak D match, TRBD2 (5 bases). This CDR3 spans 15 amino acids. V dropped 4 bases and J dropped 2 bases, with 15 bases sitting between them. Germline CDR1 reads DFQATT; CDR2 reads SNEGSKA (reference sequence). CDR3 sequence reads: CSAKRVAPAYNEQFF. CDR3 DNA: TGCAGTGCTAAAAGGGTAGCGCCGGCCTACAATGAGCAGTTCTTC.

The chain combines TRBV7-2 with TRBJ1-3, with D perhaps matching TRBD1 (5 bases). Germline V lookup: CDR1 SGHTA, CDR2 FQGNSA. This CDR3 region has 14 residues. Trimming took 1 base from V and 3 from J, leaving 7 bases between them. CDR3 sequence: CASSLEGVGNTIYF. Written as DNA, the CDR3 is TGTGCCAGCAGCTTAGAAGGGGTTGGAAACACCATATATTTT.

This chain links TRBV15 with TRBJ2-1; D is perhaps TRBD1 or TRBD2 (5 bases each). The CDR3 totals 14 residues. V was clipped by 0 bases and J by 7 bases, with 10 bases between them. Per germline, CDR1 LNHNV and CDR2 YYDKDF (reference sequence). The CDR3 DNA reads TGTGCCACCAGCAGAGAAGGTTGGGGGAATGAGCAGTTCTTC. This encodes CATSREGWGNEQFF.

The chain uses TRBV6-5 and TRBJ1-2; D possibly corresponds to TRBD1 (5 bases). V was pared by 7 bases and J by 4 bases, with 13 bases between. CDR1 is MNHEY and CDR2 is SVGAGI in the germline V gene. The CDR3 runs to 13 residues. The CDR3 DNA reads as TGTGCCAGCACCAGGGTGTCCGGCTATGGCTACACCTTC. Its translation is CASTRVSGYGYTF.

The gene calls are TRBV20-1 and TRBJ2-5; a possible D gene is TRBD2 (6 bases). V lost 2 bases and J 0 bases, leaving 16 bases between the germline ends. CDR1 is DFQATT and CDR2 is SNEGSKA in the germline V gene (reference sequence). This CDR3 has 16 amino acids. CDR3 sequence: CSARFLGGGYQETQYF. The CDR3 DNA sequence: TGCAGTGCTAGATTCTTAGGCGGAGGGTACCAAGAGACCCAGTACTTC.

The chain links TRBV5-1 to TRBJ1-2; the D gene is possibly TRBD1 (5 bases). The CDR3 sequence is 14 residues long. V was shortened by 4 bases and J by 8 bases, with 18 bases between the two germline ends. Germline CDR1 and CDR2: SGHRS and YFSETQ. Here the CDR3 reads CASSMGPFSDGYTF. CDR3 nucleotide sequence: TGCGCCAGCAGCATGGGACCGTTTTCGGACGGCTACACCTTC.

The CDR3 is CASSLDGGNNSPLHF. CDR3 DNA sequence: TGTGCCAGCAGTCTAGACGGGGGAAATAATTCACCCCTCCACTTT. The rearrangement joins TRBV28 to TRBJ1-6; perhaps TRBD1 as D (5 bases). The V end was cut by 5 bases, the J end by 5 bases, with 13 bases between. The CDR3 consists of 15 residues. Per the germline V gene, CDR1 is MDHEN and CDR2 is SYDVKM.

The CDR3 spells CSVVGGSYNEQYF. CDR3 DNA sequence: TGCAGCGTTGTAGGCGGCTCCTACAATGAGCAGTACTTC. The V call is TRBV29-1, the J call TRBJ2-1; D is uncertain. The J call may be wrong; the DNA end is better matched by TRBJ2-7. The CDR3 is 13 amino acids. Germline-derived CDR1 and CDR2 are SQVTM and ANQGSEA.

This rearrangement joins TRBV12-3 or TRBV12-4 to TRBJ2-3; 8 bases are shared with TRBD2. The ends lost 7 bases at V and 2 bases at J; junction bases unmatched: 8. The CDR3 is made up of 15 amino acids. CDR3 region: CASILADFSTDTQYF. The CDR3 coding sequence is TGTGCCAGCATACTAGCGGACTTCTCCACAGATACGCAGTATTTT.

V usage is TRBV7-2 and J usage is TRBJ2-7; no clear D gene. Germline CDR1 SGHTA, CDR2 FQGNSA. The CDR3 has 15 amino acids. Trimming stripped 4 bases from V and 7 bases from J, with 20 bases between. In nucleotides, the CDR3 is TGTGCCAGCAGCTGGGCTCCTAACGCCGTGGGAGAGCAGTACTTC. Translating it yields CASSWAPNAVGEQYF.

In this sample, this clonotype turned up a few times. The rearrangement uses TRBV4-3 and TRBJ1-1; possibly TRBD1 for D (5 bases). V lost 4 bases, J lost 2 bases, and 11 bases lay in between. Per the germline V gene, CDR1 is LGHNA and CDR2 is YSLEER. There are 14 residues in the CDR3. The CDR3 DNA follows: TGCGCCAGCAGCCTGGGACGGAGTAACACTGAAGCTTTCTTT. Its protein is CASSLGRSNTEAFF.

This clonotype has a handful of counts. This chain connects TRBV3-1 to TRBJ2-1; 7 nucleotides agree with TRBD2. The V and J ends lost 4 bases and 6 bases, in that order; junction bases with no gene match: 12. From germline, CDR1 is LGHDT and CDR2 YNNKEL (reference sequence). The CDR3 contains 16 residues. CDR3 DNA: TGTGCCAGCAGCCCACCCTGGGCGGGAGTGATCAATGAGCAGTTCTTC. Translation gives CASSPPWAGVINEQFF.

This clonotype was observed many times. The V call is TRBV29-1, the J call TRBJ2-1; a weak D match, TRBD1 (6 bases). Per the germline V gene, CDR1 is SQVTM and CDR2 is ANQGSEA. V dropped 3 bases and J dropped 8 bases, with 11 bases sitting between them. The CDR3 loop spans 12 amino acids. CDR3: CSVDRTGYEQFF. The CDR3 region has the DNA TGCAGCGTTGACCGTACAGGGTATGAGCAGTTCTTC.

V is TRBV5-1 and J is TRBJ2-7; D is perhaps TRBD1 or TRBD2 (5 bases each). V lost 2 bases, J lost 4 bases, and 19 bases lay in between. This CDR3 comprises 16 residues. Per the germline V gene, CDR1 is SGHRS and CDR2 is YFSETQ. The CDR3 is CASSFNTGQGRYEQYF. The CDR3 DNA sequence: TGCGCCAGCAGCTTCAATACGGGGCAGGGTCGTTACGAGCAGTACTTC.

This clonotype has at least ten counts. The V gene is TRBV29-1, the J gene TRBJ2-3; the D gene could be TRBD1 or TRBD2 (5 bases each). Germline lookup yields CDR1 SQVTM and CDR2 ANQGSEA. This CDR3 is built from 12 residues. Between the trimmed V and J ends, which lost 6 bases and 3 bases, there was a span of 10 bases. CDR3 nucleotide sequence: TGCAGCGTGGGGGAAAGAACAGATACGCAGTATTTT. Protein sequence: CSVGERTDTQYF.

This clonotype has just a few counts. The chain has TRBV7-9 and TRBJ2-3, with D hard to call. V was pared by 7 bases and J by 3 bases, with 17 bases between. Germline-derived CDR1 and CDR2 are SEHNR and FQNEAQ (reference sequence). The CDR3 is 15 amino acids. The CDR3 nucleotides read TGTGCCAGCACCCTAGACTCCCCGCAAACAGATACGCAGTATTTT. Translating it yields CASTLDSPQTDTQYF.

This clonotype was seen a handful of times. This chain's CDR3 is CASSGLGRETQYF. CDR3 coding DNA: TGTGCCAGCAGTGGTCTCGGGCGAGAGACCCAGTACTTC. The gene calls are TRBV27 and TRBJ2-5; D unresolved. Trimming stripped 5 bases from V and 4 bases from J, with 11 bases between. The CDR3 runs to 13 residues. The V gene's germline CDR1 is MNHEY and CDR2 SMNVEV (reference sequence).

This chain connects TRBV2 to TRBJ2-5; TRBD1 aligns across 10 bases. The DNA matches TRBJ2-7 better at its end, which makes the J call doubtful. CDR1 and CDR2 (germline): SNHLY, FYNNEI. The CDR3 is made up of 15 amino acids. CDR3 in amino acids: CASSERGQGRYEQYF. The CDR3 DNA is TGTGCCAGCAGTGAAAGGGGACAGGGGAGGTACGAGCAGTACTTC.

The sample holds many counts of this clonotype. The chain carries TRBV12-3 or TRBV12-4 and TRBJ2-7; weak D call: TRBD2 (6 bases). V lost 5 bases to trimming and J lost 0 bases, with 8 bases between them. CDR3 size: 13 residues. The CDR3 protein is CASSRGSSYEQYF. The CDR3, as DNA: TGTGCCAGCAGTCGGGGGAGCTCCTACGAGCAGTACTTC.

V is TRBV25-1 and J is TRBJ1-4; the match to TRBD1 covers 10 bases. The V and J ends lost 0 bases and 7 bases, in that order; junction bases with no gene match: 5. Per germline, CDR1 MGHDK and CDR2 SYGVNS. This CDR3 spans 16 amino acids. The CDR3 protein is CASSEYGGTGAEKLFF. The CDR3 bases are TGTGCCAGCAGTGAATATGGGGGGACAGGGGCTGAAAAACTGTTTTTT.